This T cell receptor (beta chain) was obtained from a study of T cell responses to AZD1222 COVID-19 vaccine. As to this clone: What it recognizes is unknown.

The method was immunoSEQ multiplex PCR; TCRdb's version includes in-frame clones alone and lacks a portion of them. The repertoire holds 26,000 or so clones, with around 87% as singletons. Study observations and caveats: Mostly white British, mostly female donors; authors suggested clonal diversity may be underestimated. The CD4 TCRs associated with vaccination extended across spike and predominated at 160-218 and 743-854. As reported, nearly half of all spike-specific TCRs target variant regions that are unmutated.

This CDR3 is built from 13 residues. V lost 4 bases, J lost 5 bases, and 9 bases lay in between. Germline V gene data show CDR1 as SGHAT and CDR2 as FQNNGV. The TCR sequence derives from an adult who received the AZD1222 COVID-19 vaccine. This material consisted of peripheral blood, taken 28 days after the second AZD1222 dose. This chain uses TRBV11-2 with TRBJ2-4; unclear D gene. The CDR3 sequence is CASSSSWENIQYF. For the CDR3, the DNA is TGTGCCAGCAGCTCCTCTTGGGAAAACATTCAGTACTTC.